These 9 T cell receptor beta chains were all obtained from the same sample, sequenced in a study of blood T cell repertoires in COVID-19. The data were produced by immunoSEQ multiplex PCR, yet TCRdb's version contains in-frame clones alone and is incomplete. The sample shows 200,000 to 250,000 clones, approximately 80% of them seen only once. The sample comprised PBMCs or T cells enriched from blood (not recorded which). The source is a woman between 40 and 55 years old with acute COVID-19.

The gene calls are TRBV11-2 and TRBJ1-1; 7 nucleotides agree with TRBD1. V was pared by 1 base and J by 6 bases, with 8 bases of the junction left unmatched. Germline V CDR1 and CDR2: SGHAT, FQNNGV. The CDR3 totals 15 residues. CDR3 DNA sequence: TGTGCCAGCAGCTTAGGTCGACAGGGAGGAGCTGAAGCTTTCTTT. Encoded protein: CASSLGRQGGAEAFF.

The sample holds one count of this clone. This sequence joins TRBV14 and TRBJ2-2; 11 bases fit TRBD2. This CDR3 has 19 residues. The V and J ends lost 1 base and 7 bases, in that order; junction bases with no gene match: 14. CDR1 SGHDN and CDR2 FVKESK come from the germline V gene. As DNA, the CDR3 is TGTGCCAGCAGCCAAGTCTCTCTAGCGGGGGGCCCGGACGTCGGGGAGCTGTTTTTT. Translated, it gives CASSQVSLAGGPDVGELFF.

This rearrangement joins TRBV5-1 to TRBJ2-3; TRBD2 is a possible D gene (6 bases). The germline V and J ends were trimmed by 2 bases and 5 bases, with 15 bases remaining between them. The length of the CDR3 is 15 residues. Germline V lookup: CDR1 SGHRS, CDR2 YFSETQ. CDR3 amino acids: CASSLEVPGVDTQYF. DNA for the CDR3: TGCGCCAGCAGCTTAGAAGTCCCGGGGGTAGATACGCAGTATTTT.

This chain links TRBV10-3 with TRBJ1-4; TRBD1 matches 9 bases. The CDR3 spans 15 residues. Trimming cost V 0 bases and J 11 bases; bases outside gene matches: 7. Germline V gene sequence: CDR1 ENHRY, CDR2 SYGVKD. The CDR3 here is CAISESTGGGYKLFF. Here the CDR3 DNA reads TGTGCCATCAGTGAGTCAACAGGGGGCGGATACAAACTGTTTTTT.

The gene calls are TRBV6-2 or TRBV6-3 and TRBJ2-7; D uncertain. Germline assignment: CDR1 MNHEY and CDR2 SVGEGT. This CDR3 has 14 amino acids. Trimming took 0 bases from V and 7 from J, leaving 13 bases between them. The CDR3 DNA reads as TGTGCCAGCAGTTACTCGACTCGTGGTGGGGAGCAGTACTTC. This encodes CASSYSTRGGEQYF.

This chain links TRBV19 with TRBJ2-3; maybe TRBD1 (6 bases). Between the trimmed V and J ends, which lost 5 bases and 0 bases, there was a span of 12 bases. Germline-derived CDR1 and CDR2 are LNHDA and SQIVND (reference sequence). CDR3 length equals 15 residues. DNA for the CDR3: TGTGCCAGTAGTTCCACGACAGGCAGCACAGATACGCAGTATTTT. Encoded protein: CASSSTTGSTDTQYF.

The count of this clone is one. This sequence joins TRBV19 and TRBJ2-3, with no clear D. The CDR3 length is 13 residues. The V gene lost 6 bases and the J gene lost 1 base, with 8 bases spanning the gap. Germline loops: CDR1 LNHDA, CDR2 SQIVND (reference sequence). The CDR3 DNA is TGTGCCAGTAGGCGCCCGGGCACAGATACGCAGTATTTT. Amino acid sequence: CASRRPGTDTQYF.

V gene TRBV9 combines with J gene TRBJ2-2; a possible D gene is TRBD1 (6 bases). CDR1 SGDLS and CDR2 YYNGEE come from the germline V gene. The V end was cut by 2 bases, the J end by 0 bases, with 11 bases between. The CDR3 has 16 amino acids. CDR3 residues: CASSVWGQANTGELFF. The CDR3 nucleotides read TGTGCCAGCAGCGTCTGGGGACAAGCGAACACCGGGGAGCTGTTTTTT.

This chain joins TRBV11-2 and TRBJ1-2; D gene uncertain. V shed 1 base and J shed 4 bases, with 19 bases lying between them. Germline lookup yields CDR1 SGHAT and CDR2 FQNNGV. The CDR3 length is 17 residues. CDR3 DNA sequence: TGTGCCAGCAGCTTAGCATTCGGCAGGCATGGATCCTATGGCTACACCTTC. It specifies CASSLAFGRHGSYGYTF.